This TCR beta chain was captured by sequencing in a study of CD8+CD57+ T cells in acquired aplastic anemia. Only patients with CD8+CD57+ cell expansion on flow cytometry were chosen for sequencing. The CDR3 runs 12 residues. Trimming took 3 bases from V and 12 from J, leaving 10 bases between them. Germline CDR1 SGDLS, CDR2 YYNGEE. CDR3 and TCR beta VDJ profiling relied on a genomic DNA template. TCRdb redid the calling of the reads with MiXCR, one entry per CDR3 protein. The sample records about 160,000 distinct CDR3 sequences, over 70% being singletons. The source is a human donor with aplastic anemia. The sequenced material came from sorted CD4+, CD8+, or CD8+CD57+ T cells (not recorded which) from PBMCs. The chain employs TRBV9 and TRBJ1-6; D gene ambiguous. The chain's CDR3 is CASSAFDLPLHF. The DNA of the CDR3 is TGTGCCAGCAGCGCCTTCGACCTACCCCTCCACTTT.